The 27 T cell receptor beta chains below were found in one sample sequenced in a study of T cell responses to AZD1222 COVID-19 vaccine. Libraries were prepared by immunoSEQ multiplex PCR; TCRdb keeps only in-frame clonotypes and omits some of them. The data hold about 120,000 clones, with 90% observed a single time. The specimen was peripheral blood, collected 28 days after the second dose of the MenACWY control vaccine. These receptors were obtained from an adult who received the MenACWY meningococcal vaccine as a control.

This chain joins TRBV28 and TRBJ1-2; the D is unclear. CDR3 length: 12 amino acids. Trimming left V 10 bases short and J 2 bases short, with 11 bases between. The germline CDR1 and CDR2 sequences are MDHEN and SYDVKM. CDR3 region: CAITLPNYGYTF. The CDR3 nucleotides read TGTGCCATTACGCTACCCAACTATGGCTACACCTTC.

The rearrangement joins TRBV28 to TRBJ2-7; 10 bases are shared with TRBD1. Germline lookup yields CDR1 MDHEN and CDR2 SYDVKM. The CDR3 extends over 16 amino acids. V lost 8 bases, J lost 2 bases, and 12 bases stayed unmatched. The CDR3 spells CASRGGGTGEPYEQYF. The CDR3 region has the DNA TGTGCCAGCCGGGGGGGAGGGACAGGGGAGCCCTACGAGCAGTACTTC.

The gene calls are TRBV10-1 and TRBJ1-2, with unresolved D. Germline CDR1 reads WNHNN; CDR2 reads SYGVQD (reference sequence). V lost 7 bases to trimming and J lost 0 bases, with 12 bases between them. This CDR3 has 14 residues. CDR3 amino acids: CASTRPLANYGYTF. The CDR3 bases are TGCGCCAGCACGCGACCGTTAGCTAACTATGGCTACACCTTC.

This clone has just one count. V gene TRBV28 combines with J gene TRBJ2-3, with D possibly matching TRBD2 (6 bases). Trimming left V 8 bases short and J 1 base short, with 7 bases between. CDR1 and CDR2 from the germline V gene are MDHEN and SYDVKM. The CDR3 consists of 12 residues. This CDR3 reads CASGGGTDTQYF. The DNA for the CDR3 is TGTGCCAGCGGCGGGGGCACAGATACGCAGTATTTT.

CDR3 loop: CASSPWTWGGELEPQHF. The CDR3 region has the DNA TGTGCCAGCAGCCCCTGGACGTGGGGAGGAGAGTTGGAGCCCCAGCATTTT. This chain links TRBV16 with TRBJ1-5; D ambiguous. Germline V CDR1 and CDR2: KGHSY, FQNENV. Trimming removed 4 bases at V and 8 bases at J, with 24 bases between. The length of the CDR3 is 17 residues.

The chain is built from TRBV28 and TRBJ2-1; 8 bases are shared with TRBD1. Trimming cost V 6 bases and J 0 bases; bases outside gene matches: 13. This CDR3 spans 18 amino acids. Germline V gene lookup returns CDR1 MDHEN and CDR2 SYDVKM. In DNA form, the CDR3 reads TGTGCCAGCAGCCCCACTGACAGGGGACCCCTCTCCTACAATGAGCAGTTCTTC. Residues: CASSPTDRGPLSYNEQFF.

CDR3 DNA: TGTGCCACCAGCAGTACAGGGATCTATGGCTACACCTTC. The encoded protein is CATSSTGIYGYTF. The chain carries TRBV15 and TRBJ1-2, with a possible D match to TRBD1 (6 bases). V was trimmed by 3 bases and J by 4 bases, leaving 9 bases between them. From germline, CDR1 is LNHNV and CDR2 YYDKDF (reference sequence). The CDR3 is 13 amino acids.

The gene calls are TRBV21-1 and TRBJ1-3. TRBV21-1 is a pseudogene locus. The CDR3 is 16 amino acids. The CDR3 DNA reads TGTGCCAGCAGCAAAGCGCTTTCCGGGTCCGGAAACACCATATATTTT. Protein product: CASSKALSGSGNTIYF.

The chain employs TRBV28 and TRBJ1-5; D uncertain. This CDR3 comprises 14 residues. V lost 6 bases and J lost 9, with 18 bases in between. Germline V gene data show CDR1 as MDHEN and CDR2 as SYDVKM. The CDR3 loop reads CASRAGVGSLPQHF. CDR3 nucleotides: TGTGCCAGCAGGGCCGGGGTCGGATCTCTGCCCCAGCATTTT.

The chain is built from TRBV19 and TRBJ2-2, with D unclear. V lost 5 bases, J lost 3 bases, and 7 bases lay in between. Germline-derived CDR1 and CDR2 are LNHDA and SQIVND (reference sequence). The CDR3 length is 13 residues. CDR3 DNA sequence: TGTGCCAGTAGTGGGGTCTACACCGGGGAGCTGTTTTTT. Translating it yields CASSGVYTGELFF.

The V gene is TRBV9, the J gene TRBJ2-7, with D possibly being TRBD2 (5 bases). The ends were cut back, 1 base at V and 2 bases at J, with 16 bases in the middle. CDR3 length equals 16 residues. Germline-derived CDR1 and CDR2 are SGDLS and YYNGEE. CDR3 sequence (DNA): TGTGCCAGCAGCGTAACCCCCAGCGGAGGCACCTACGAGCAGTACTTC. It yields the protein CASSVTPSGGTYEQYF.

The rearrangement joins TRBV10-3 to TRBJ1-1; 9 bases align to TRBD1. Germline CDR1 is ENHRY and CDR2 is SYGVKD. Trimming removed 7 bases from V and 1 base from J; junction bases left unmatched: 7. This CDR3 has 15 residues. This CDR3 is CAITGGQGANTEAFF. Here the CDR3 DNA reads TGTGCCATCACCGGGGGACAGGGCGCGAACACTGAAGCTTTCTTT.

This clone came up once. The chain combines TRBV5-1 with TRBJ2-1; D is perhaps TRBD2 (6 bases). Trimming took 0 bases from V and 3 from J, leaving 10 bases between them. The CDR3 runs to 15 residues. Germline V lookup: CDR1 SGHRS, CDR2 YFSETQ. The CDR3 DNA sequence: TGCGCCAGCAGCTTGGTGGGAGGACTCTACAATGAGCAGTTCTTC. Translation: CASSLVGGLYNEQFF.

The rearrangement links TRBV9 to TRBJ2-3; 9 positions agree with TRBD1. The CDR3 has 15 residues. Per the germline V gene, CDR1 is SGDLS and CDR2 is YYNGEE. V shed 1 base, J shed 3 bases, and the junction held 3 bases outside the gene matches. CDR3 DNA sequence: TGTGCCAGCAGCGTAAGACAGGGGGGTACAGATACGCAGTATTTT. It specifies CASSVRQGGTDTQYF.

The CDR3 sequence: CASSGQGVVQFF. CDR3 in DNA: TGTGCCAGCAGTGGACAGGGGGTCGTGCAGTTCTTC. The V gene is TRBV2, the J gene TRBJ2-1; 9 positions agree with TRBD1. Germline V gene sequence: CDR1 SNHLY, CDR2 FYNNEI. The V gene end was trimmed by 4 bases and the J gene end by 12 bases; junction bases not matched to a gene: 4. The CDR3 extends over 12 amino acids. The whole variable domain, remainder taken from reference TRBV2 and TRBJ2-1, is EPEVTQTPSHQVTQMGQEVILRCVPISNHLYFYWYRQILGQKVEFLVSFYNNEISEKSEIFDDQFSVERPDGSNFTLKIRSTKLEDSAMYFCASSGQGVVQFFGPGTRLTVL.

The chain has TRBV4-2 and TRBJ1-1; D is perhaps TRBD1 (6 bases). Germline loops: CDR1 LGHNA, CDR2 YNFKEQ. Trimming left V 1 base short and J 4 bases short, with 10 bases between. This CDR3 is built from 14 residues. The CDR3 DNA reads TGTGCCAGCAGCCAAGGGCAGGGGAGCACTGAAGCTTTCTTT. Its translation is CASSQGQGSTEAFF.

DNA for the CDR3: TGTGCCAGCAGTTACGGTGGTGCGGGACCCCAAGAGACCCAGTACTTC. As protein: CASSYGGAGPQETQYF. J is TRBJ2-5 and V is TRBV6-5; a possible D gene is TRBD2 (6 bases). The germline V gene encodes CDR1 MNHEY and CDR2 SVGAGI. Trimming shortened V by 2 bases and J by 1 base, and 14 bases separated the two germline ends. CDR3 length equals 16 residues.

This clone was picked up one time. The V gene is TRBV1, the J gene TRBJ2-7; the table's D call of TRBD2 was not tested on the DNA. TRBV1 is shown as a pseudogene. The CDR3 loop spans 19 amino acids. The CDR3 DNA reads as TGCACCAGCAGCCAAGATTGCGAACTCGTGCCTCGCCACTTCTACGAGCAGTACGTC. It encodes CTSSQDCELVPRHFYEQYV.

The rearrangement links TRBV11-2 to TRBJ2-7, with 9 positions matching TRBD1. The CDR3 length is 16 residues. After removal of 3 bases from V and 5 bases from J, the junction contained 11 bases not matched to a gene. CDR1 SGHAT and CDR2 FQNNGV come from the germline V gene. The CDR3 protein is CASSLIRTGVRNEQYF. The CDR3 nucleotides read TGTGCCAGCAGCTTGATAAGGACAGGGGTAAGAAACGAGCAGTACTTC.

The rearrangement uses TRBV2 and TRBJ2-1; the D gene could be TRBD1 or TRBD2 (6 bases each). The V gene lost 7 bases and the J gene lost 0 bases, with 16 bases spanning the gap. Looked up from germline, CDR1 is SNHLY and CDR2 is FYNNEI. The CDR3 has 16 amino acids. The CDR3 DNA reads TGTGCCAGCATAGGAGGAGGGGGTGTCTCCTACAATGAGCAGTTCTTC. Translating gives CASIGGGGVSYNEQFF.

This clone occurred a few times. CDR3 sequence: CSVVRDRGKNTEAFF. DNA for the CDR3: TGCAGCGTTGTGCGGGACAGGGGGAAGAACACTGAAGCTTTCTTT. The V gene is TRBV29-1, the J gene TRBJ1-1, with TRBD1 identical over 11 bases. The CDR3 spans 15 residues. J was trimmed by 1 base and V by 4 bases; bases with no gene match: 5. CDR1 is SQVTM and CDR2 is ANQGSEA in the germline V gene.

The V and J genes are TRBV2 and TRBJ1-6; D is unclear. Germline V lookup: CDR1 SNHLY, CDR2 FYNNEI. V lost 7 bases, J lost 0 bases, and 10 bases lay in between. CDR3 length: 15 amino acids. The DNA for the CDR3 is TGTGCCAGCAAAAGGGAAAGCTCCTATAATTCACCCCTCCACTTT. Amino acids: CASKRESSYNSPLHF.

The chain couples TRBV18 to TRBJ2-1, with unresolved D. This CDR3 is 11 amino acids long. Germline values: CDR1 KGHSH, CDR2 LQKENI. Trimming stripped 3 bases from V and 8 bases from J, with 5 bases between. The CDR3 DNA reads TGTGCCAGCTCACCCTTGGATGAGCAGTTCTTC. The encoded protein is CASSPLDEQFF.

V usage is TRBV29-1 and J usage is TRBJ2-3, with TRBD2 matching 14 bases. Germline CDR1 SQVTM, CDR2 ANQGSEA. The CDR3 loop spans 14 amino acids. J gave up 4 bases and V 4 bases, and 1 base lay outside the gene matches. The CDR3 loop reads CSVAGLAGADTQYF. In DNA, the CDR3 is TGCAGCGTTGCGGGACTAGCGGGAGCAGATACGCAGTATTTT.

The CDR3 here is CASSLVTVGQGYEQYV. For the CDR3, the DNA is TGTGCCAGCAGCTTAGTCACTGTCGGACAGGGCTACGAGCAGTACGTC. V gene TRBV7-6 combines with J gene TRBJ2-7; TRBD1 aligns across 8 bases. The ends lost 1 base at V and 3 bases at J; junction bases unmatched: 8. This CDR3 is built from 16 residues. CDR1 SGHVS and CDR2 FNYEAQ come from the germline V gene.

This clone turned up a few times. The gene calls are TRBV19 and TRBJ1-3; D may be TRBD1 (5 bases). The CDR3 contains 17 residues. Germline-derived CDR1 and CDR2 are LNHDA and SQIVND (reference sequence). The V and J ends lost 9 bases and 0 bases respectively, with 21 bases between them. CDR3 sequence reads: CASSPPIRDISGNTIYF. The DNA of the CDR3 is TGTGCCAGCTCCCCTCCTATCAGGGATATCTCTGGAAACACCATATATTTT.

This rearrangement joins TRBV6-5 to TRBJ2-3; no clear D gene. Per the germline V gene, CDR1 is MNHEY and CDR2 is SVGAGI. This CDR3 region has 12 residues. V was shortened by 7 bases and J by 6 bases, with 11 bases between the two germline ends. The CDR3 reads CASKATADTQYF. CDR3 coding DNA: TGTGCCAGCAAGGCGACGGCGGATACGCAGTATTTT.